The 20 T cell receptor beta chains below all came from one sample that was sequenced in a study of blood T cell repertoires in COVID-19 (TCRdb year 2020). The protocol used for the library was the immunoSEQ multiplex PCR assay. The table comes from immuneACCESS by way of TCRdb, which keeps in-frame sequences with V and J called. Part of the clones is missing from these tables; in studies checked, under half for an unresolved V gene and the rest for unknown reasons. The sample table holds a few hundred thousand clones, of which about 90% were seen once. The top ten clones comprise 2.5% to 3% of the sample. Sequenced sample: PBMCs or T cells enriched from blood (not recorded which). These receptor sequences come from a woman between 25 and 40 years old who had recovered from COVID-19.

The chain employs TRBV7-2 and TRBJ2-6; D gene uncertain. The germline V gene encodes CDR1 SGHTA and CDR2 FQGNSA. Trimming took off 3 bases at V and 3 bases at J, with 6 bases between the two ends. The CDR3 has 14 residues. The CDR3 DNA is TGTGCCAGCAGCTTGGCCCATGGGGCCAACGTCCTGACTTTC. Encoded protein: CASSLAHGANVLTF.

V is TRBV5-1 and J is TRBJ1-1; tentatively, D is TRBD1 (6 bases). The length of the CDR3 is 16 residues. Germline CDR1 is SGHRS and CDR2 is YFSETQ. Trimming took off 4 bases at V and 0 bases at J, with 16 bases between the two ends. In DNA, the CDR3 is TGCGCCAGCAGCCCCGTATTACAGGGATTGAACACTGAAGCTTTCTTT. This translates into CASSPVLQGLNTEAFF. The full variable domain, completed using reference TRBV5-1 and TRBJ1-1, is KAGVTQTPRYLIKTRGQQVTLSCSPISGHRSVSWYQQTPGQGLQFLFEYFSETQRNKGNFPGRFSGRQFSNSRSEMNVSTLELGDSALYLCASSPVLQGLNTEAFFGQGTRLTVV.

The rearrangement uses TRBV7-6 and TRBJ2-1; TRBD2 agrees at 9 bases. The junction had 8 bases not matched to a gene; V was cut back by 3 bases and J by 8 bases. Germline V gives CDR1 SGHVS, CDR2 FNYEAQ. The CDR3 is 15 residues long. CDR3 nucleotide sequence: TGTGCCAGCAGCTTGACTAGCGGAGCGGGGGATGAGCAGTTCTTC. It yields the protein CASSLTSGAGDEQFF. The variable domain in full, with the rest retrieved from reference TRBV7-6 and TRBJ2-1, is GAGVSQSPRYKVTKRGQDVALRCDPISGHVSLYWYRQALGQGPEFLTYFNYEAQQDKSGLPNDRFSAERPEGSISTLTIQRTEQRDSAMYRCASSLTSGAGDEQFFGPGTRLTVL.

The rearrangement uses TRBV3-1 (or the pseudogene TRBV3-2) and TRBJ2-5; D perhaps matches TRBD1 (6 bases). Germline lookup yields CDR1 LGHDT and CDR2 YNNKEL (reference sequence). V dropped 1 base and J dropped 5 bases, with 14 bases sitting between them. The length of the CDR3 is 15 residues. This chain's CDR3 is CASSQGSDSMETQYF. CDR3 bases: TGTGCCAGCAGCCAAGGTTCGGACAGCATGGAGACCCAGTACTTC.

This clone was observed a handful of times. J is TRBJ1-1 and V is TRBV5-6; D unclear. Trimming shortened V by 2 bases and J by 1 base, and 9 bases separated the two germline ends. CDR1 is SGHDT and CDR2 is YYEEEE in the germline V gene. This CDR3 contains 14 residues. For the CDR3, the DNA is TGTGCCAGCAGCTTAGTACAGTCGAACACTGAAGCTTTCTTT. Translated, it gives CASSLVQSNTEAFF.

V gene TRBV19 combines with J gene TRBJ1-2; no clear D gene. Trimming removed 7 bases from V and 4 bases from J, with 16 bases in between. The CDR3 extends over 14 amino acids. CDR1 and CDR2 (germline): LNHDA, SQIVND (reference sequence). CDR3 bases: TGTGCCAGTACCTTTTGGGCGAGCAGCTATGGCTACACCTTC. Translated, it gives CASTFWASSYGYTF.

The genes are TRBV10-2 and TRBJ1-1; tentative D call: TRBD1 (5 bases). With 6 bases removed from V and 3 bases from J, the gap between germline ends came to 11 bases. The CDR3 is 13 amino acids. Germline CDR1 reads WSHSY; CDR2 reads SAAADI. The CDR3 spells CASSVGPDTEAFF. The CDR3 nucleotides read TGCGCCAGCAGCGTGGGGCCAGACACTGAAGCTTTCTTT.

CDR3 sequence (DNA): TGTGCCAGCAGTCGGGGCGGGGAGCTGTTTTTT. Protein product: CASSRGGELFF. This chain connects TRBV2 to TRBJ2-2; D might be TRBD2 (5 bases). V was pared by 5 bases and J by 7 bases, with 5 bases between. Germline V gene sequence: CDR1 SNHLY, CDR2 FYNNEI. The CDR3 has 11 amino acids.

With regard to this clone: A junction boundary mismatches the germline segment, possibly from a read error. This rearrangement joins TRBV9 to TRBJ1-1; no reliable D call. CDR3 length: 13 amino acids. Germline-derived CDR1 and CDR2 are SGDLS and YYNGEE. The CDR3 bases are TGTGCCAACAGCCTCACAGCGAACACTGAAGCTTTCTTT. This translates into CANSLTANTEAFF.

This chain uses TRBV6-5 with TRBJ2-7, with D tentatively TRBD2 (5 bases). The CDR3 spans 15 residues. Per germline, CDR1 MNHEY and CDR2 SVGAGI. Trimming cost V 6 bases and J 0 bases, with 15 bases left between them. DNA for the CDR3: TGTGCCAGCAGACCTATGGACTTCGGCTCCTACGAGCAGTACTTC. It encodes CASRPMDFGSYEQYF.

J is TRBJ2-5 and V is TRBV7-9; the D is unclear. V was pared by 5 bases and J by 0 bases, with 10 bases between. Looked up from germline, CDR1 is SEHNR and CDR2 is FQNEAQ (reference sequence). This CDR3 has 14 residues. CDR3 sequence (DNA): TGTGCCAGCAGCAGAACAAGTTACCAAGAGACCCAGTACTTC. Protein: CASSRTSYQETQYF. The variable domain in full, with the rest retrieved from reference TRBV7-9 and TRBJ2-5, is DTGVSQNPRHKITKRGQNVTFRCDPISEHNRLYWYRQTLGQGPEFLTYFQNEAQLEKSRLLSDRFSAERPKGSFSTLEIQRTEQGDSAMYLCASSRTSYQETQYFGPGTRLLVL.

This clone was detected a few times. The CDR3: CASSDEAGAQETQYF. As DNA, the CDR3 is TGCGCCAGCAGTGACGAGGCGGGGGCACAAGAGACCCAGTACTTC. The rearrangement uses TRBV10-1 and TRBJ2-5, with D possibly TRBD2 on 7 matching bases. The germline gives CDR1 WNHNN, CDR2 SYGVQD (reference sequence). This CDR3 region has 15 residues. Between the trimmed V and J ends, which lost 3 bases and 2 bases, there was a span of 13 bases.

Details on this clone: Other DNA sequences in this sample translate to the same CDR3. V and J are TRBV2 and TRBJ2-7, with D maybe TRBD1 (6 bases). V was shortened by 8 bases and J by 1 base, with 9 bases between the two germline ends. CDR3 size: 12 residues. Germline V gene sequence: CDR1 SNHLY, CDR2 FYNNEI. In DNA, the CDR3 is TGTGCCAGCCGGACAGCTTCCTACGAGCAGTACTTC. Its translation is CASRTASYEQYF.

This clone was seen more than once but under ten times. The chain is built from TRBV19 and TRBJ1-5; the D gene is possibly TRBD1 (6 bases). The germline V gene has CDR1 LNHDA and CDR2 SQIVND (reference sequence). The CDR3 sequence is 16 residues long. V lost 4 bases to trimming and J lost 2 bases, with 15 bases between them. In DNA form, the CDR3 reads TGTGCCAGTAGTAGAATCGGGACAATCGGCAATCAGCCCCAGCATTTT. The encoded protein is CASSRIGTIGNQPQHF.

The chain combines TRBV7-8 with TRBJ1-3, with TRBD1 matching over 8 bases. With 5 bases clipped from V and 4 bases from J, the junction kept 4 bases outside the gene matches. This CDR3 contains 14 residues. CDR1 and CDR2 from the germline V gene are SGHVS and FQNEAQ. In DNA form, the CDR3 reads TGTGCCAGCAGCCACAGGGGGATAGGAAACACCATATATTTT. Its protein product is CASSHRGIGNTIYF.

The CDR3 sequence is CASSSGDSYSNQPQHF. CDR3 sequence (DNA): TGTGCCAGCAGCTCCGGTGACAGCTATAGCAATCAGCCCCAGCATTTT. The chain combines TRBV7-6 with TRBJ1-5; the D gene is possibly TRBD1 (5 bases). The CDR3 is made up of 16 amino acids. The V gene's germline CDR1 is SGHVS and CDR2 FNYEAQ. V shed 4 bases and J shed 0 bases, with 13 bases lying between them.

This sequence joins TRBV9 and TRBJ2-2; D may be TRBD2 (6 bases). CDR1 is SGDLS and CDR2 is YYNGEE in the germline V gene. The V end lost 2 bases, the J end lost 1 base, and 15 bases lay between the germline ends. This CDR3 is 17 amino acids long. The CDR3 reads CASSVPLEGGNTGELFF. As DNA, the CDR3 is TGTGCCAGCAGCGTTCCTCTCGAGGGAGGGAACACCGGGGAGCTGTTTTTT.

The chain has TRBV2 and TRBJ2-1; TRBD2 matches 10 bases. CDR3 size: 15 residues. V dropped 10 bases and J dropped 4; count of bases not matched to a gene: 10. Germline V lookup: CDR1 SNHLY, CDR2 FYNNEI. CDR3 protein: CATLGSSGGYNEQFF. The CDR3 coding sequence is TGTGCCACCCTGGGGTCTAGCGGGGGTTACAATGAGCAGTTCTTC.

The chain combines TRBV10-3 with TRBJ1-3, with 7 bases matching TRBD1. Germline CDR1 reads ENHRY; CDR2 reads SYGVKD. With V trimmed by 2 bases and J by 9 bases, 7 bases remained unmatched. There are 14 residues in the CDR3. The CDR3 DNA follows: TGTGCCATCAGTGAGGAAGGGACAGCCCTCACCATATATTTT. Protein product: CAISEEGTALTIYF.

This sequence joins TRBV14 and TRBJ1-4, with 10 positions matching TRBD1. CDR1 SGHDN and CDR2 FVKESK come from the germline V gene. The CDR3 contains 16 residues. With V trimmed by 0 bases and J by 6 bases, 4 bases remained unmatched. For the CDR3, the DNA is TGTGCCAGCAGCCAAGATGGGACAGGGGTTGATGAAAAACTGTTTTTT. It yields the protein CASSQDGTGVDEKLFF.